This T cell receptor (beta chain) comes out of a study of blood T cell repertoires in COVID-19. Study-wide background: There were acute and convalescent COVID-19 samples, and they came from the United States, Italy and Spain. The cDNA or gDNA used as material had been derived from T cells, B-cell-depleted T cells, or PBMCs.

J lost 5 bases, V lost 5 bases, and 7 bases had no gene match. CDR1 MNHEY and CDR2 SVGAGI come from the germline V gene. The CDR3 extends over 14 amino acids. As handled by the study authors: Estimated nucleated cell counts came from reference gene primer amplification. Libraries were prepared by immunoSEQ multiplex PCR; TCRdb keeps only in-frame clonotypes and omits some of them. V, J and clone size derive from that table, while D and trimming were established from the DNA sequence. The data contain a few hundred thousand clones, roughly 90% of them seen just once; the ten biggest clones take up over 1.5%.

This clonotype was obtained from a man between 65 and 85 years old with acute or convalescent COVID-19. The source material was peripheral blood. This chain connects TRBV6-5 to TRBJ1-1; TRBD1 matches at 8 bases. The CDR3 sequence is CASSSRGQRTEAFF. DNA for the CDR3: TGTGCCAGCAGTAGCAGGGGGCAGAGGACTGAAGCTTTCTTT.